These T cell receptor beta chains were read from a single sample in a study of cytotoxic CD8 clonotypes in ibrutinib-treated CLL. Assay: immunoSEQ multiplex PCR; the TCRdb copy retains only in-frame clones and omits some. The sample carries fewer than 70,000 clones, about 72% recorded once. The input for sequencing was PBMCs, taken after 12 months of ibrutinib treatment. The receptor source for this set is a human donor with chronic lymphocytic leukemia. Both conserved end residues are part of each CDR3. The D gene is left open where the match is weak. Clone size is stated in some rows and not others, as once, few, many or a class when expanded.

.	TRBV15	TRBJ2-2	TRBD2	CATSTGVGLAGVSDTGELFF	TGTGCCACCAGCACCGGGGTGGGACTAGCGGGAGTCTCCGACACCGGGGAGCTGTTTTTT
.	TRBV5-1	TRBJ2-3	TRBD2	CASSLLGTSGISTDTQYF	TGCGCCAGCAGCTTACTCGGGACTAGCGGCATCAGCACAGATACGCAGTATTTT
few	TRBV2	TRBJ2-7	TRBD2	CASSEGTSGRSHEQYF	TGTGCCAGCAGTGAAGGGACTAGCGGGAGGTCCCACGAGCAGTACTTC
few	TRBV2	TRBJ2-6	.	CASSWISGANVLTF	TGTGCCAGCAGCTGGATCTCTGGGGCCAACGTCCTGACTTTC
.	TRBV7-9	TRBJ2-3	.	CASSQPFMDTQYF	TGTGCCAGCAGCCAACCATTTATGGATACGCAGTATTTT
.	TRBV9	TRBJ1-1	.	CASSATATMNTEAFF	TGTGCCAGCAGCGCGACAGCTACCATGAACACTGAAGCTTTCTTT
.	TRBV27	TRBJ2-3	TRBD2	CASSLSGRGAATDTQYF	TGTGCCAGCAGTTTATCGGGGCGGGGGGCGGCCACAGATACGCAGTATTTT
.	TRBV5-1	TRBJ2-1	.	CASSLGGGKDEQFF	TGCGCCAGCAGCTTGGGTGGGGGTAAGGATGAGCAGTTCTTC
.	TRBV10-2	TRBJ2-3	.	CASTKRGGRAVTSTDTQYF	TGCGCCAGCACTAAAAGGGGGGGGAGGGCCGTTACTAGCACAGATACGCAGTATTTT
.	TRBV2	TRBJ2-1	.	CASSGSEQFF	TGTGCCAGCAGTGGAAGTGAGCAGTTCTTC
.	TRBV7-8	TRBJ2-7	TRBD2	CASSHRLAEIYEQYF	TGTGCCAGCAGCCATCGCCTAGCGGAGATATACGAGCAGTACTTC
.	TRBV28	TRBJ2-1	.	CASSREAPREQFF	TGTGCCAGCAGTAGGGAGGCCCCCCGGGAGCAGTTCTTC
once	TRBV5-1	TRBJ2-7	.	CASSTFPGSYEQYF	TGCGCCAGCAGCACTTTTCCGGGCTCCTACGAGCAGTACTTC
few	TRBV27	TRBJ1-5	.	CASSLYGRTSNQPQHF	TGTGCCAGCAGTTTATATGGCAGGACGAGCAATCAGCCCCAGCATTTT
.	TRBV2	TRBJ2-1	TRBD2	CATTDDRAGGRNEQFF	TGTGCCACCACTGACGATCGGGCGGGAGGGAGGAATGAGCAGTTCTTC
few	TRBV6-1	TRBJ2-1	TRBD2	CASSEGATSWQFF	TGTGCCAGCAGTGAAGGAGCGACTAGCTGGCAGTTCTTC
few	TRBV6-1	TRBJ2-3	.	CASSEVGTQYF	TGTGCCAGCAGCGAGGTTGGTACGCAGTATTTT
.	TRBV28	TRBJ2-7	.	CASSKSQGGQYF	TGTGCCAGCAGTAAATCGCAGGGGGGGCAGTACTTC
.	TRBV30	TRBJ2-5	.	CAWSGSTRDPQYF	TGTGCCTGGAGTGGGTCTACCCGGGACCCCCAGTACTTC
.	TRBV7-2	TRBJ1-4	.	CASGRETGKLFF	TGTGCCAGCGGGAGGGAAACGGGAAAACTGTTTTTT
.	TRBV6-5	TRBJ2-1	.	CASKKYNEQFF	TGTGCCAGCAAAAAGTACAATGAGCAGTTCTTC
.	TRBV6-5	TRBJ1-1	TRBD1	CASSYLWTGGVTEAFF	TGTGCCAGCAGTTACCTCTGGACAGGGGGCGTCACTGAAGCTTTCTTT
.	TRBV7-2	TRBJ2-7	.	CASSLVGGPYEQYF	TGTGCCAGCAGCTTAGTCGGGGGGCCGTACGAGCAGTACTTC
.	TRBV18	TRBJ1-6	TRBD1	CASSPDRNNSPLHF	TGTGCCAGCTCACCGGACAGGAATAATTCACCCCTCCACTTT
.	TRBV14	TRBJ2-7	TRBD2	CASSPRGLAGAYEQYF	TGTGCCAGCAGCCCGAGGGGACTAGCGGGAGCCTACGAGCAGTACTTC
once	TRBV6-6	TRBJ1-4	.	CASTPGGLYEKLFF	TGTGCCAGCACTCCGGGAGGGCTGTACGAAAAACTGTTTTTT
.	TRBV5-1	TRBJ1-1	.	CASRGGNTEAFF	TGCGCCAGCAGAGGAGGAAACACTGAAGCTTTCTTT
.	TRBV25-1	TRBJ2-1	.	CASSEVDEQFF	TGTGCCAGCAGTGAGGTGGATGAGCAGTTCTTC
.	TRBV5-4	TRBJ1-2	.	CASSLINREGYGYTF	TGTGCCAGCAGTCTCATCAACAGGGAAGGCTATGGCTACACCTTC
.	TRBV21-1	TRBJ2-3	.	CASSNRAPKLAGYTDTQYF	TGTGCCAGCAGCAACAGGGCACCCAAACTAGCGGGATACACAGATACGCAGTATTTT
.	TRBV27	TRBJ2-3	.	CAGGGGPPRGADTQYF	TGTGCCGGGGGCGGCGGGCCACCTCGGGGGGCAGATACGCAGTATTTT
.	TRBV10-1	TRBJ1-5	.	CARRLPWHF	TGCGCCAGACGCCTACCGTGGCATTTT
.	TRBV6-1	TRBJ2-7	.	CASRPTAPGAGVSF	TGTGCCAGCAGACCGACGGCCCCAGGGGCCGGGGTATCGTTC
.	TRBV5-4	TRBJ2-3	.	CASRPPGGGTTASTDTQYF	TGTGCCAGCAGGCCCCCTGGGGGCGGTACGACAGCTAGCACAGATACGCAGTATTTT
.	TRBV29-1	TRBJ2-3	.	CSSWTRDTFTDTQYF	TGCAGCTCGTGGACCCGGGACACTTTCACAGATACGCAGTATTTT
.	TRBV5-4	TRBJ2-3	TRBD2	CASSQSPASGQTDTQYF	TGTGCCAGCAGCCAAAGTCCGGCTAGCGGTCAAACAGATACGCAGTATTTT
.	TRBV9	TRBJ2-5	.	CASSDGRVHPGTQYF	TGTGCCAGCAGTGATGGACGGGTCCACCCAGGGACCCAGTACTTC
.	TRBV29-1	TRBJ2-1	.	CSGEWGLNNEQFF	TGCAGCGGCGAGTGGGGGCTCAACAATGAGCAGTTCTTC